This TCR beta chain was retrieved from a study of PD-1 and CTLA-4 blockade in melanoma. The table came from immunoSEQ multiplex PCR; TCRdb's copy has only in-frame clones and leaves some out. The data show 7,200 or so clones, with over 70% seen just once and less than 40% held by the top ten. The receptor was derived from a human donor with melanoma. The source was CD8+ T cells from peripheral blood, collected before anti-PD-1 treatment.

CDR3 nucleotides: TGTGCCAGTACTCCGGGGCTTGAGACTTCACCCCTCCACTTT. Its translation is CASTPGLETSPLHF. The chain is built from TRBV19 and TRBJ1-6; D might be TRBD1 (5 bases). The CDR3 consists of 14 residues. Per germline, CDR1 LNHDA and CDR2 SQIVND (reference sequence). Trimming pared 7 bases from V and 9 bases from J, leaving 16 bases between.